The 8 T cell receptor beta chains listed next were all sequenced from one sample in a study. TCRdb redid the calling of the 5' RACE reads with MiXCR, one entry per CDR3 protein. The table shows 35,000 to 45,000 distinct CDR3 sequences, with 22% occurring only once. The sorted Tregs were CD4+CD25+CD127-/low cells. Sequenced: Tregs sorted from a lymph node. The source is a female donor with breast cancer.

This clonotype was picked up a small number of times. The junction departs from the called germline gene at one end, perhaps through a read error. CDR3 region: CASSLNPSAYNEQFF. CDR3 nucleotide sequence: TGTGCTAGCAGCTTAAACCCTAGCGCCTACAATGAGCAGTTCTTC. J is TRBJ2-1 and V is TRBV7-7; a weak D match, TRBD2 (6 bases). Germline values: CDR1 SSHAT, CDR2 FNYEAQ (reference sequence). This CDR3 region has 15 residues.

The DNA of the CDR3 is TGTGCCAGCAGTAAGCAATCTGTGAACACCGGGGAGCTGTTTTTT. It translates to CASSKQSVNTGELFF. The V gene is TRBV6-4, the J gene TRBJ2-2; no clear D. The V and J ends lost 5 bases and 1 base respectively, with 11 bases between them. Germline assignment: CDR1 MRHNA and CDR2 SNTAGT. The CDR3 extends over 15 amino acids.

Of note for this clonotype: A much larger clone lies a single base off, so this may be a read error. V usage is TRBV20-1 and J usage is TRBJ2-5; a possible D gene is TRBD1 (5 bases). This CDR3 contains 11 residues. Germline CDR1 and CDR2: DFQATT and SNEGSKA (reference sequence). CDR3 in amino acids: CSAGQGEIQYF. In nucleotides, the CDR3 is TGCAGTGCAGGGCAGGGTGAGATCCAGTACTTC.

This clonotype showed up just a few times. It may be a read error: a sequence one base away is much more abundant. This chain joins TRBV5-1 and TRBJ2-1; D remains unclear. CDR3 length equals 11 residues. CDR1 is SGHRS and CDR2 is YFSETQ in the germline V gene. The V end was cut by 4 bases, the J end by 10 bases, with 9 bases between. The CDR3 coding sequence is TGCGCCAGCAGCGTCGGCCTAGAGCAGTTCTTC. Protein: CASSVGLEQFF. Full variable domain (outside the CDR3, taken from reference TRBV5-1 and TRBJ2-1): KAGVTQTPRYLIKTRGQQVTLSCSPISGHRSVSWYQQTPGQGLQFLFEYFSETQRNKGNFPGRFSGRQFSNSRSEMNVSTLELGDSALYLCASSVGLEQFFGPGTRLTVL.

J is TRBJ2-5 and V is TRBV20-1; D not certain. CDR3 length: 10 amino acids. Germline CDR1 DFQATT, CDR2 SNEGSKA (reference sequence). V dropped 6 bases and J dropped 5 bases, with 7 bases sitting between them. The CDR3 region is CSAAWETQYF. The CDR3 DNA is TGCAGTGCAGCTTGGGAGACCCAGTACTTC.

This clonotype was seen ten or more times. V gene TRBV28 combines with J gene TRBJ1-2, with no clear D. The CDR3 runs 12 residues. CDR1 and CDR2 from the germline V gene are MDHEN and SYDVKM. Trimming cost V 3 bases and J 4 bases, with 6 bases left between them. CDR3 nucleotides: TGTGCCAGCAGTTTCAGCGGCTATGGCTACACCTTC. Translated: CASSFSGYGYTF.

This clonotype was observed at least ten times. This chain links TRBV4-1 with TRBJ2-4; D possibly corresponds to TRBD1 (5 bases). Trimming removed 0 bases from V and 6 bases from J, with 9 bases in between. Germline V gives CDR1 MGHRA, CDR2 YSYEKL. The CDR3 consists of 14 residues. The CDR3 loop is CASSQDYRRNIQYF. CDR3 in DNA: TGCGCCAGCAGCCAAGATTACAGGAGAAACATTCAGTACTTC.

This chain joins TRBV13 and TRBJ1-1; 10 positions agree with TRBD1. Germline V gene sequence: CDR1 PRHDT, CDR2 FYEKMQ (reference sequence). The CDR3 contains 15 residues. Trimming cost V 5 bases and J 6 bases; bases outside gene matches: 9. CDR3 bases: TGTGCCAGCAGCCTGCCGGGACAGGGGATCCCTGAAGCTTTCTTT. Translating gives CASSLPGQGIPEAFF. Full variable domain (missing parts from reference TRBV13 and TRBJ1-1): AAGVIQSPRHLIKEKRETATLKCYPIPRHDTVYWYQQGPGQDPQFLISFYEKMQSDKGSIPDRFSAQQFSDYHSELNMSSLELGDSALYFCASSLPGQGIPEAFFGQGTRLTVV.